Sequencing of this T cell receptor (beta chain) was carried out in a study of siplizumab effects on memory and regulatory T cells. Findings of the study overall: Under siplizumab, alloreactive sequences traced to unstimulated CD4+ memory cells were significantly reduced. Unstimulated naive T cells seemed to show more diversity than memory cells did, and they also seemed to be among the major contributors to the alloresponse. Controls showed an average of about 27% Treg-derived mappable alloreactive CD4+ clones, while siplizumab showed about 69%.

Of note for this clone: Its antigen is currently unknown.

Sequencing was performed with immunoSEQ multiplex PCR; in TCRdb, only in-frame clones are kept and a portion is missing. Altogether roughly 70,000 clones are present, 93% being singletons, with the ten largest covering about 5%. V lost 0 bases to trimming and J lost 5 bases, with 13 bases between them. CDR1 and CDR2 from the germline V gene are MNHEY and SMNVEV (reference sequence). The CDR3 runs 15 residues. The V call is TRBV27, the J call TRBJ1-1, with a possible D match to TRBD1 (5 bases). The clonotype originates from a human donor in good health. Sequencing was done on a sample of CD8+ T cells sorted from blood. CDR3 in DNA: TGTGCCAGCAGTTTATCTCTAGACGGGGCGACTGAAGCTTTCTTT. Residues: CASSLSLDGATEAFF.